This T cell receptor (beta chain) was identified during a study of shared clonotypes between healthy human individuals. CD8 cells classed as naive were CD45RO-negative and positively selected for CCR7, excluding terminally differentiated effector memory CD45RA+ cells. The study enrolled healthy HIV-negative adults without recent acute infections or vaccinations as donors. An even split of each subset's genomic DNA across several immunoSEQ plates was performed. Some clones are missing from TCRdb's copy, which holds only in-frame ones; the method was immunoSEQ multiplex PCR. The data contain hundreds of thousands of clones, approximately 96% of them singletons. Sequenced: naive CD8+ T cells sorted from blood. The clonotype was recovered from a young woman in good health.

The CDR3: CASSAGLAGVYEQYF. The CDR3, as DNA: TGTGCCAGCAGTGCAGGACTAGCGGGAGTATACGAGCAGTACTTC. The chain employs TRBV27 and TRBJ2-7; 13 bases match TRBD2. The CDR3 length is 15 residues. The germline V gene encodes CDR1 MNHEY and CDR2 SMNVEV (reference sequence). V shed 5 bases and J 4 bases; nucleotides not matched to a gene: 5.